This T cell receptor beta chain was sequenced for a study of shared clonotypes between healthy human individuals. TCRdb's copy holds only in-frame clones and misses some; the assay was immunoSEQ multiplex PCR. Among approximately 2.1 million clones listed, 93% were seen once. This CDR3 region has 16 residues. The TCR sequence derives from a man between 18 and 29 years old in good health. Some clones in this sample may be carry-over from other donors' samples. V is TRBV21-1 and J is TRBJ2-7; the DNA was not compared with TRBD2, the D call given in the table. TRBV21-1 is listed as a pseudogene. Sequencing was done on a sample of naive CD4+ T cells from PBMCs. Subset described: CD45RA+ positively selected. CDR3 sequence reads: CASSEVGTSGTYEQYF. The CDR3 coding sequence is TGTGCCAGCAGCGAGGTGGGGACTAGCGGGACCTACGAGCAGTACTTC.